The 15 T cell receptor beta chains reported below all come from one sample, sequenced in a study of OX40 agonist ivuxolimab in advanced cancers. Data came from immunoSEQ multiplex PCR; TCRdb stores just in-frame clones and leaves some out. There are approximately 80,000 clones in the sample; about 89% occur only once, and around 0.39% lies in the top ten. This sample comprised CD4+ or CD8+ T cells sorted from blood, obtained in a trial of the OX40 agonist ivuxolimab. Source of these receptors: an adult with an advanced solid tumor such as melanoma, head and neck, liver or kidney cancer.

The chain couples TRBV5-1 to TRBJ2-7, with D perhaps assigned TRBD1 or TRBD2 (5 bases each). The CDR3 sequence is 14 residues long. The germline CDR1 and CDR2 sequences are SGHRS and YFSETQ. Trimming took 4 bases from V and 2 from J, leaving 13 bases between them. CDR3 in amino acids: CASSPGTTAYEQYF. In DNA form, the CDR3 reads TGCGCCAGCAGCCCCGGGACGACAGCCTACGAGCAGTACTTC.

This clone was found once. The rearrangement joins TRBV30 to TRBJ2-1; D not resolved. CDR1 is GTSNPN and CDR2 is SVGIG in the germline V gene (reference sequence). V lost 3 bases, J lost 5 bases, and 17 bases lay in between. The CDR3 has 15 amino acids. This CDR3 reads CAWSAGRRTDNEQFF. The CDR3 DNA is TGTGCCTGGAGCGCCGGTCGGCGAACCGACAATGAGCAGTTCTTC.

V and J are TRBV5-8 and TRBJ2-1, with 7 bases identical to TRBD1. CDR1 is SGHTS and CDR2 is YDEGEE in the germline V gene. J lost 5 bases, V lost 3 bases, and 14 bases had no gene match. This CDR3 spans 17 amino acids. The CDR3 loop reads CASSWGTVYYGDNEQFF. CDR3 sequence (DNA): TGTGCCAGCAGCTGGGGGACAGTCTACTATGGGGACAATGAGCAGTTCTTC.

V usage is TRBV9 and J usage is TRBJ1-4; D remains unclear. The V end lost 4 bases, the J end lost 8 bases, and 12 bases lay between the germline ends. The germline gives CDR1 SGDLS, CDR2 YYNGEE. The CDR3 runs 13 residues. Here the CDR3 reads CASSTTPGEKLFF. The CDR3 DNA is TGTGCCAGCAGCACTACCCCCGGAGAAAAACTGTTTTTT. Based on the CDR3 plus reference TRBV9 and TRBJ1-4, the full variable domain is DSGVTQTPKHLITATGQRVTLRCSPRSGDLSVYWYQQSLDQGLQFLIQYYNGEERAKGNILERFSAQQFPDLHSELNLSSLELGDSALYFCASSTTPGEKLFFGSGTQLSVL.

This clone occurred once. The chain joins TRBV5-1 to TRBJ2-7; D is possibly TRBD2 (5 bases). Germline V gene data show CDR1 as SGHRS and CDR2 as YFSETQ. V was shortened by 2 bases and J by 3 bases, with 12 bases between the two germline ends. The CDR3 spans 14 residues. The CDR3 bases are TGCGCCAGCAGCTTAGAGGGCGGGCGCTACGAGCAGTACTTC. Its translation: CASSLEGGRYEQYF.

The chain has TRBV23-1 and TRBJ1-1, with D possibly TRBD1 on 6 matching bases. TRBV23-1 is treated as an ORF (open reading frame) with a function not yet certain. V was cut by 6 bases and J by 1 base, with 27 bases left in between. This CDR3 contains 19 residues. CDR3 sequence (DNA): TGCGCCAGCAGCTCCCGAGGGGTACCGGGACAACTACCGAACACTGAAGCTTTCTTT. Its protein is CASSSRGVPGQLPNTEAFF.

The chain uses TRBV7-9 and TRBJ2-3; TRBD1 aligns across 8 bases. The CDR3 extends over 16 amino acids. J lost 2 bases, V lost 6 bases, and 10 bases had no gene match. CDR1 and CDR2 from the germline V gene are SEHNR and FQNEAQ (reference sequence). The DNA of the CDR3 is TGTGCCAGCAGTAAGGACAGGGCCTCTTTCACAGATACGCAGTATTTT. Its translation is CASSKDRASFTDTQYF.

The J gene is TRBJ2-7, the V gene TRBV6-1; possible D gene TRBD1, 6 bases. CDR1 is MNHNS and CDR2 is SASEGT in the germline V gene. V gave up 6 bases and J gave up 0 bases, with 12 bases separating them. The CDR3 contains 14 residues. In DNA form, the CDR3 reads TGTGCCAGCAGCGGGACGGGACACTCCTACGAGCAGTACTTC. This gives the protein CASSGTGHSYEQYF.

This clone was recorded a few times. CDR3 amino acids: CASPNTEAFF. CDR3 DNA: TGTGCCAGCCCAAACACTGAAGCTTTCTTT. The chain has TRBV14 and TRBJ1-1; D is unclear. The V end lost 8 bases, the J end lost 2 bases, and 3 bases lay between the germline ends. Germline-derived CDR1 and CDR2 are SGHDN and FVKESK. This CDR3 is 10 amino acids long.

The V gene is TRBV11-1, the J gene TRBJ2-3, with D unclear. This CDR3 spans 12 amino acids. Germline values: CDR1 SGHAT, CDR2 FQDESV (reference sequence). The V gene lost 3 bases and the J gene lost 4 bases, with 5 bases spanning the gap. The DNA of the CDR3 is TGTGCCAGCAGCTTTGTTTCAGATACGCAGTATTTT. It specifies CASSFVSDTQYF.

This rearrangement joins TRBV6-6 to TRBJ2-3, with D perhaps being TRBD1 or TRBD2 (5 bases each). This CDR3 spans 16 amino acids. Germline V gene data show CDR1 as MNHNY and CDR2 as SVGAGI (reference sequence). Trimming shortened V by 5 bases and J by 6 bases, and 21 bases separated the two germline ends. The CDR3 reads CASSPMGRTRGDTQYF. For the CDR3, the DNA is TGTGCCAGCAGTCCCATGGGACGGACTCGTGGTGATACGCAGTATTTT.

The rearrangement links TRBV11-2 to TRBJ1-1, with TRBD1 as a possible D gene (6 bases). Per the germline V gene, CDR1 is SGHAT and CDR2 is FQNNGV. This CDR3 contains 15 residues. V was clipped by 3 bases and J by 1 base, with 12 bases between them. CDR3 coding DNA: TGTGCCAGCAGCTTTCAAGGACAGTCGAACACTGAAGCTTTCTTT. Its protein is CASSFQGQSNTEAFF.

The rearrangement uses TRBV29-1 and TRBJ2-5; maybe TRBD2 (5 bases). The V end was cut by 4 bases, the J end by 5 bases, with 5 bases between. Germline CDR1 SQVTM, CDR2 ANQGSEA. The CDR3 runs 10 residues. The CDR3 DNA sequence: TGCAGCGTTGCGGGGGAGACCCAGTACTTC. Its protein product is CSVAGETQYF. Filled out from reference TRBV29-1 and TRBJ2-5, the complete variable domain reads SAVISQKPSRDICQRGTSLTIQCQVDSQVTMMFWYRQQPGQSLTLIATANQGSEATYESGFVIDKFPISRPNLTFSTLTVSNMSPEDSSIYLCSVAGETQYFGPGTRLLVL.

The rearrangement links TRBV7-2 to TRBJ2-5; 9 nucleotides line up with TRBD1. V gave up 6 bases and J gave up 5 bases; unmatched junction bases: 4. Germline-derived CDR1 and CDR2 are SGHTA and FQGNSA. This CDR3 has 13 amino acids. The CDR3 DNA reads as TGTGCCAGCAGGAAAGGACAGGGGGAGACCCAGTACTTC. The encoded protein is CASRKGQGETQYF.

This CDR3 reads CASKRGQDTEAFF. The CDR3 DNA reads as TGTGCCAGCAAGAGGGGGCAGGACACTGAAGCTTTCTTT. The rearrangement links TRBV7-8 to TRBJ1-1; 7 nucleotides align to TRBD1. This CDR3 contains 13 residues. Germline V gives CDR1 SGHVS, CDR2 FQNEAQ. With V trimmed by 7 bases and J by 3 bases, 5 bases remained unmatched.